These 12 T cell receptor beta chains came from one sample sequenced in a study of response to subunit inactivated influenza vaccine. Using its own MiXCR run on the RT-PCR reads, TCRdb lists one record per CDR3 protein. Seen here are roughly 540,000 distinct CDR3 sequences, around 25% observed once, and the top ten hold 2.8%. The same data also contributed to another study, on T cells expressing NK-cell markers. Per that study: For TCR beta, cDNA was produced by 5'RACE template switching with UMIs.

The material sequenced was CD4+ T cells sorted from PBMCs, taken less than 13 days after vaccination. The receptors were sampled from a man aged 50 or older who received an inactivated influenza vaccine.

CDR3 in amino acids: CSARHIWNTDTQYF. The CDR3 nucleotides read TGCAGTGCTAGACATATTTGGAATACAGATACGCAGTATTTT. The rearrangement joins TRBV20-1 to TRBJ2-3; D is unresolved. CDR3 length: 14 residues. Deletions cut 2 bases from V and 3 bases from J, with 12 bases between. The germline V gene encodes CDR1 DFQATT and CDR2 SNEGSKA (reference sequence).

This clonotype was counted at least ten times. V is TRBV29-1 and J is TRBJ2-3; tentatively, D is TRBD1 or TRBD2 (5 bases each). The CDR3 contains 15 residues. Germline V CDR1 and CDR2: SQVTM, ANQGSEA. V was trimmed by 4 bases and J by 0 bases, leaving 14 bases between them. For the CDR3, the DNA is TGCAGCGTTGCCTCAGGGACGGGGAGCACAGATACGCAGTATTTT. Translating it yields CSVASGTGSTDTQYF.

This clonotype was observed many times. This rearrangement joins TRBV10-3 to TRBJ2-2; no reliable D call. CDR1 and CDR2 (germline): ENHRY, SYGVKD. The CDR3 contains 16 residues. V lost 2 bases, J lost 0 bases, and 10 bases lay in between. CDR3 in amino acids: CAISEGRRTNTGELFF. The DNA for the CDR3 is TGTGCCATCAGTGAGGGACGGAGAACGAACACCGGGGAGCTGTTTTTT.

This clonotype was detected only a few times. The CDR3 bases are TGTGCCAGCAGCGCGCTCCGGACGGCCTATGGCTACACCTTC. The encoded protein is CASSALRTAYGYTF. The chain uses TRBV7-9 and TRBJ1-2; unclear D gene. The germline CDR1 and CDR2 sequences are SEHNR and FQNEAQ (reference sequence). Trimming shortened V by 5 bases and J by 4 bases, and 14 bases separated the two germline ends. The CDR3 consists of 14 residues.

This clonotype was observed a few times. V is TRBV6-1 and J is TRBJ1-4, with 7 bases lining up with TRBD1. Germline CDR1 is MNHNS and CDR2 is SASEGT. This CDR3 has 15 residues. V shed 3 bases, J shed 5 bases, and the junction held 6 bases outside the gene matches. CDR3 amino acids: CASSERTGANEKLFF. The CDR3 nucleotides read TGTGCCAGCAGTGAGCGGACAGGCGCCAATGAAAAACTGTTTTTT.

This sequence joins TRBV18 and TRBJ2-1, with D uncertain. Germline V gene lookup returns CDR1 KGHSH and CDR2 LQKENI. V lost 6 bases, J lost 9 bases, and 18 bases lay in between. The CDR3 is 14 residues long. CDR3 DNA sequence: TGTGCCAGCTCCCATTCATCGGGTCCAGTTGAGCAGTTCTTC. The encoded protein is CASSHSSGPVEQFF. Full variable domain (outside the CDR3, taken from reference TRBV18 and TRBJ2-1): NAGVMQNPRHLVRRRGQEARLRCSPMKGHSHVYWYRQLPEEGLKFMVYLQKENIIDESGMPKERFSAEFPKEGPSILRIQQVVRGDSAAYFCASSHSSGPVEQFFGPGTRLTVL.

This clonotype was picked up many times. V is TRBV7-2 and J is TRBJ2-1, with D perhaps TRBD1 or TRBD2 (5 bases each). Germline V gene data show CDR1 as SGHTA and CDR2 as FQGNSA. The ends were cut back, 1 base at V and 15 bases at J, with 22 bases in the middle. The CDR3 sequence is 15 residues long. CDR3: CASSLGGPRLRSPFF. The CDR3 coding sequence is TGTGCCAGCAGCTTAGGGGGACCAAGGCTTCGCAGCCCGTTCTTC.

This clonotype was detected a few times. CDR3 sequence (DNA): TGCGCCAGCAGCTTGGAGTACCAGGCAGATACGCAGTATTTT. This encodes CASSLEYQADTQYF. The J gene is TRBJ2-3, the V gene TRBV5-1; D not resolved. Germline CDR1 and CDR2: SGHRS and YFSETQ. The CDR3 length is 14 residues. V gave up 0 bases and J gave up 4 bases, with 9 bases separating them.

This clonotype was counted ten times or more. This chain joins TRBV12-3 or TRBV12-4 and TRBJ2-2; 7 bases are a match to TRBD1. The CDR3 extends over 15 amino acids. With V trimmed by 4 bases and J by 0 bases, 2 bases remained unmatched. The CDR3 is CASSYRGTNTGELFF. The CDR3 DNA reads TGTGCCAGCAGTTACAGGGGAACGAACACCGGGGAGCTGTTTTTT.

For this clonotype: Since no conserved phenylalanine or tryptophan closes the CDR3, a read error is the likely cause. The V and J genes are TRBV12-3 or TRBV12-4 and TRBJ2-1; unclear D gene. With 5 bases removed from V and 4 bases from J, the gap between germline ends came to 15 bases. The CDR3 sequence is 15 residues long. The CDR3 reads CASSLRNSIYNEQFS. In nucleotides, the CDR3 is TGTGCCAGCAGTCTCCGCAATAGCATTTACAATGAGCAGTTCTCC.

This clonotype was counted a few times. V and J are TRBV29-1 and TRBJ2-7; TRBD1 matches at 11 bases. Germline trimming cut 3 bases from V and 4 bases from J; bases unmatched to any gene: 5. Germline V gene data show CDR1 as SQVTM and CDR2 as ANQGSEA. This CDR3 comprises 14 residues. The chain's CDR3 is CSVEYGTGGYEQYF. In DNA form, the CDR3 reads TGCAGCGTTGAGTACGGGACAGGGGGATACGAGCAGTACTTC.

The rearrangement links TRBV7-2 to TRBJ2-5; D is unresolved. Per the germline V gene, CDR1 is SGHTA and CDR2 is FQGNSA. CDR3 length: 13 residues. Trimming removed 5 bases from V and 4 bases from J, with 11 bases in between. CDR3 nucleotide sequence: TGTGCCAGCAGCCGCATCAGGCGAGAGACCCAGTACTTC. Amino acid sequence: CASSRIRRETQYF. The full variable domain, with the rest looked up from reference TRBV7-2 and TRBJ2-5, is GAGVSQSPSNKVTEKGKDVELRCDPISGHTALYWYRQSLGQGLEFLIYFQGNSAPDKSGLPSDRFSAERTGGSVSTLTIQRTQQEDSAVYLCASSRIRRETQYFGPGTRLLVL.